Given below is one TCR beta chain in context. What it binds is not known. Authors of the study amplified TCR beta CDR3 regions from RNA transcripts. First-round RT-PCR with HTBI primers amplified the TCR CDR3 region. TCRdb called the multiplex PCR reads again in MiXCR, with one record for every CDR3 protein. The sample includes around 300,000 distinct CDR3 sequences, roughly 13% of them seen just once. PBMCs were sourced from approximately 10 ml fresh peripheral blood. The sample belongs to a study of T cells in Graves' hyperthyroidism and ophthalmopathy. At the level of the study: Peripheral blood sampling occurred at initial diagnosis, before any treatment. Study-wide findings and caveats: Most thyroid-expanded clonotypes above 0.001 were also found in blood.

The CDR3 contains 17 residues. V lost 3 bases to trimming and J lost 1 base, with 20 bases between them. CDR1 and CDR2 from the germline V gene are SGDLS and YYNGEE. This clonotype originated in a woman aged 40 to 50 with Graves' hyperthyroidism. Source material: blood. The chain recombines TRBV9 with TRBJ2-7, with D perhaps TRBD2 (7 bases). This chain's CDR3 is CASSGGGGLILSYEQYF. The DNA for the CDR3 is TGTGCCAGCAGCGGGGGGGGGGGGCTAATTTTATCCTACGAGCAGTACTTC. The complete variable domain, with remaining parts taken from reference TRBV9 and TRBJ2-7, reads DSGVTQTPKHLITATGQRVTLRCSPRSGDLSVYWYQQSLDQGLQFLIQYYNGEERAKGNILERFSAQQFPDLHSELNLSSLELGDSALYFCASSGGGGLILSYEQYFGPGTRLTVT.